These 21 T cell receptor beta chains were sequenced from one sample in a study of chemoradiotherapy in HPV16-positive cancers. Assay: immunoSEQ multiplex PCR; the TCRdb copy retains only in-frame clones and omits some. The repertoire holds 2,500 to 3,500 clones, with roughly 78% as singletons. Material: tumor tissue, obtained from a patient who underwent chemoradiotherapy. The receptors were gathered from a human donor with HPV-associated anogenital cancer.

This clone was seen a single time. J is TRBJ2-7 and V is TRBV27, with D maybe TRBD1 (5 bases). Trimming shortened V by 0 bases and J by 1 base, and 10 bases separated the two germline ends. The CDR3 runs to 15 residues. Per germline, CDR1 MNHEY and CDR2 SMNVEV (reference sequence). In DNA form, the CDR3 reads TGTGCCAGCAGTTTATCGAAAGGGGTTTCCTACGAGCAGTACTTC. Protein product: CASSLSKGVSYEQYF.

The rearrangement uses TRBV9 and TRBJ1-3, with D unclear. CDR3 size: 11 residues. Deletions cut 3 bases from V and 8 bases from J, with 6 bases between. Germline loops: CDR1 SGDLS, CDR2 YYNGEE. CDR3 DNA: TGTGCCAGCAGCGCTCGAGACACCATATATTTT. Translation gives CASSARDTIYF.

This clone was counted a single time. The genes are TRBV10-1 and TRBJ1-1; D possibly corresponds to TRBD1 (5 bases). V lost 3 bases and J lost 10, with 15 bases in between. The CDR3 has 13 residues. CDR1 WNHNN and CDR2 SYGVQD come from the germline V gene (reference sequence). For the CDR3, the DNA is TGCGCCAGCAGTGAAATTACCAGGAGGGGAGCTTTCTTT. It specifies CASSEITRRGAFF.

In its sample, this clone was seen once. This rearrangement joins TRBV10-3 to TRBJ2-2; D possibly corresponds to TRBD1 (5 bases). The V end lost 4 bases, the J end lost 1 base, and 10 bases lay between the germline ends. CDR1 and CDR2 (germline): ENHRY, SYGVKD. This CDR3 has 15 amino acids. The CDR3: CAISGQGRNTGELFF. The CDR3 DNA follows: TGTGCCATCAGTGGGCAGGGAAGGAACACCGGGGAGCTGTTTTTT.

The J gene is TRBJ2-3, the V gene TRBV12-2; the table's D call, TRBD2, was not checked against the DNA. TRBV12-2 is deemed a pseudogene. The CDR3 extends over 12 amino acids. The CDR3 sequence is CASRPVSDTQYF. In DNA, the CDR3 is TGTGCAAGTCGCCCGGTCTCAGATACGCAGTATTTT.

This chain joins TRBV6-1 and TRBJ2-7; possible D gene TRBD2, 6 bases. The CDR3 runs 15 residues. Trimming removed 0 bases at V and 2 bases at J, with 11 bases between. Per germline, CDR1 MNHNS and CDR2 SASEGT. The CDR3 here is CASSEALWGAYEQYF. The CDR3 DNA reads TGTGCCAGCAGTGAAGCCCTCTGGGGGGCCTACGAGCAGTACTTC.

The rearrangement links TRBV7-2 to TRBJ2-5, with a weak D call TRBD2 (6 bases). The CDR3 totals 14 residues. Per germline, CDR1 SGHTA and CDR2 FQGNSA. Trimming took off 5 bases at V and 6 bases at J, with 16 bases between the two ends. CDR3 bases: TGTGCCAGCAGCCAAAGGACTAAGGCAAAGACCCAGTACTTC. Protein product: CASSQRTKAKTQYF.

The chain joins TRBV30 to TRBJ2-7; 7 bases match TRBD1. V gave up 0 bases and J gave up 2 bases; unmatched junction bases: 7. Per germline, CDR1 GTSNPN and CDR2 SVGIG (reference sequence). This CDR3 region has 15 residues. CDR3 residues: CAWSVLGTEPYEQYF. In DNA, the CDR3 is TGTGCCTGGAGTGTACTTGGGACAGAGCCCTACGAGCAGTACTTC.

The rearrangement uses TRBV19 and TRBJ1-1, with a possible D match to TRBD1 (6 bases). The V and J ends lost 11 bases and 5 bases respectively, with 12 bases between them. This CDR3 spans 11 amino acids. Looked up from germline, CDR1 is LNHDA and CDR2 is SQIVND (reference sequence). The CDR3 is CAVRGGTEAFF. The CDR3 DNA is TGTGCCGTCAGGGGAGGAACTGAAGCTTTCTTT.

This rearrangement joins TRBV30 to TRBJ2-5, with 9 bases matching TRBD2. V trimming: 2 bases; J trimming: 4 bases; junction bases outside the gene matches: 11. Germline V gives CDR1 GTSNPN, CDR2 SVGIG (reference sequence). The CDR3 extends over 16 amino acids. The CDR3 spells CAWSPLGGGEGETQYF. The CDR3 DNA sequence: TGTGCCTGGAGTCCATTGGGCGGGGGGGAAGGAGAGACCCAGTACTTC.

V usage is TRBV11-2 and J usage is TRBJ2-5; 10 positions agree with TRBD2. Germline CDR1 is SGHAT and CDR2 is FQNNGV. The CDR3 is 15 residues long. The trim removed 3 bases at V and 2 bases at J, leaving 3 bases unmatched. CDR3 loop: CASSLTSGQQETQYF. The CDR3 DNA sequence: TGTGCCAGCAGCTTGACTAGCGGGCAACAAGAGACCCAGTACTTC.

This chain uses TRBV4-1 with TRBJ2-5, with a weak D call TRBD2 (6 bases). CDR3 length equals 17 residues. Germline loops: CDR1 MGHRA, CDR2 YSYEKL. V was clipped by 4 bases and J by 4 bases, with 22 bases between them. The CDR3 reads CASSPLLGFRRAETQYF. CDR3 DNA: TGCGCCAGCAGCCCCCTCCTCGGCTTTAGGAGGGCAGAGACCCAGTACTTC.

The V call is TRBV29-1, the J call TRBJ1-2; D gene ambiguous. There are 14 residues in the CDR3. Germline V lookup: CDR1 SQVTM, CDR2 ANQGSEA. Between the trimmed V and J ends, which lost 4 bases and 4 bases, there was a span of 16 bases. The DNA of the CDR3 is TGCAGCGTTGGGGTCGGGAGCTCCTTCTATGGCTACACCTTC. Its translation is CSVGVGSSFYGYTF.

This chain joins TRBV9 and TRBJ2-6, with a possible D match to TRBD2 (5 bases). The CDR3 loop spans 15 amino acids. CDR1 and CDR2 (germline): SGDLS, YYNGEE. Between the trimmed V and J ends, which lost 3 bases and 0 bases, there was a span of 7 bases. The DNA for the CDR3 is TGTGCCAGCAGCGCCGGGAACTCTGGGGCCAACGTCCTGACTTTC. This encodes CASSAGNSGANVLTF.

The rearrangement joins TRBV5-1 to TRBJ1-2, with 8 bases that match TRBD1. The V segment lost 0 bases and the J segment 4 bases; nucleotides outside the gene matches: 5. CDR3 length equals 15 residues. The germline gives CDR1 SGHRS, CDR2 YFSETQ. The CDR3 coding sequence is TGCGCCAGCAGCTTGGAAGAGGACAGGGTCTATGGCTACACCTTC. It translates to CASSLEEDRVYGYTF.

The chain is built from TRBV28 and TRBJ1-2; D unclear. V was clipped by 3 bases and J by 6 bases, with 17 bases between them. The CDR3 is made up of 15 amino acids. Germline lookup yields CDR1 MDHEN and CDR2 SYDVKM. CDR3 sequence (DNA): TGTGCCAGCAGTTTGATGGGGTATCAGTCGAATGGCTACACCTTC. This sequence encodes CASSLMGYQSNGYTF.

This clone has only a few counts. The chain joins TRBV23-1 to TRBJ1-1, with 8 positions matching TRBD1. Being an ORF, TRBV23-1 has a function that is uncertain. The ends lost 9 bases at V and 9 bases at J; junction bases unmatched: 12. CDR3 length: 13 amino acids. CDR3 DNA: TGCGCCAGTAGGACAGGGAGGAGTGGGAAAGCTTTCTTT. Translated, it gives CASRTGRSGKAFF.

V gene TRBV7-6 combines with J gene TRBJ1-5; a weak D match, TRBD1 (5 bases). The V end was cut by 4 bases, the J end by 6 bases, with 7 bases between. From germline, CDR1 is SGHVS and CDR2 FNYEAQ. The CDR3 extends over 12 amino acids. The CDR3 is CASSSGSQPQHF. Here the CDR3 DNA reads TGTGCCAGCAGCTCAGGGAGTCAGCCCCAGCATTTT. The whole variable domain, remainder taken from reference TRBV7-6 and TRBJ1-5, is GAGVSQSPRYKVTKRGQDVALRCDPISGHVSLYWYRQALGQGPEFLTYFNYEAQQDKSGLPNDRFSAERPEGSISTLTIQRTEQRDSAMYRCASSSGSQPQHFGDGTRLSIL.

The chain employs TRBV12-5 and TRBJ2-3; the match to TRBD2 covers 9 bases. CDR3 size: 16 residues. From germline, CDR1 is LGHNT and CDR2 FRNRAP. Trimming removed 3 bases from V and 4 bases from J; junction bases left unmatched: 8. The CDR3 nucleotides read TGTGCTAGTGGTTTCAGAGCGGGAGGAGAATCAGATACGCAGTATTTT. It specifies CASGFRAGGESDTQYF.

The rearrangement joins TRBV6-6 to TRBJ1-5; no firm D call. Germline V lookup: CDR1 MNHNY, CDR2 SVGAGI (reference sequence). V dropped 0 bases and J dropped 3 bases, with 3 bases sitting between them. The CDR3 contains 13 residues. The CDR3 loop is CASSYSNNQPQHF. The CDR3 DNA is TGTGCCAGCAGTTACTCGAACAATCAGCCCCAGCATTTT.

The V call is TRBV5-1, the J call TRBJ2-7; 8 nucleotides line up with TRBD2. Germline-derived CDR1 and CDR2 are SGHRS and YFSETQ. CDR3 length: 14 residues. The J segment lost 4 bases and the V segment lost 3 bases, leaving 6 bases of the junction unmatched. The CDR3 DNA sequence: TGCGCCAGCAGCTCCGGGGGGGCCGGGTACGAGCAGTACTTC. This sequence encodes CASSSGGAGYEQYF.